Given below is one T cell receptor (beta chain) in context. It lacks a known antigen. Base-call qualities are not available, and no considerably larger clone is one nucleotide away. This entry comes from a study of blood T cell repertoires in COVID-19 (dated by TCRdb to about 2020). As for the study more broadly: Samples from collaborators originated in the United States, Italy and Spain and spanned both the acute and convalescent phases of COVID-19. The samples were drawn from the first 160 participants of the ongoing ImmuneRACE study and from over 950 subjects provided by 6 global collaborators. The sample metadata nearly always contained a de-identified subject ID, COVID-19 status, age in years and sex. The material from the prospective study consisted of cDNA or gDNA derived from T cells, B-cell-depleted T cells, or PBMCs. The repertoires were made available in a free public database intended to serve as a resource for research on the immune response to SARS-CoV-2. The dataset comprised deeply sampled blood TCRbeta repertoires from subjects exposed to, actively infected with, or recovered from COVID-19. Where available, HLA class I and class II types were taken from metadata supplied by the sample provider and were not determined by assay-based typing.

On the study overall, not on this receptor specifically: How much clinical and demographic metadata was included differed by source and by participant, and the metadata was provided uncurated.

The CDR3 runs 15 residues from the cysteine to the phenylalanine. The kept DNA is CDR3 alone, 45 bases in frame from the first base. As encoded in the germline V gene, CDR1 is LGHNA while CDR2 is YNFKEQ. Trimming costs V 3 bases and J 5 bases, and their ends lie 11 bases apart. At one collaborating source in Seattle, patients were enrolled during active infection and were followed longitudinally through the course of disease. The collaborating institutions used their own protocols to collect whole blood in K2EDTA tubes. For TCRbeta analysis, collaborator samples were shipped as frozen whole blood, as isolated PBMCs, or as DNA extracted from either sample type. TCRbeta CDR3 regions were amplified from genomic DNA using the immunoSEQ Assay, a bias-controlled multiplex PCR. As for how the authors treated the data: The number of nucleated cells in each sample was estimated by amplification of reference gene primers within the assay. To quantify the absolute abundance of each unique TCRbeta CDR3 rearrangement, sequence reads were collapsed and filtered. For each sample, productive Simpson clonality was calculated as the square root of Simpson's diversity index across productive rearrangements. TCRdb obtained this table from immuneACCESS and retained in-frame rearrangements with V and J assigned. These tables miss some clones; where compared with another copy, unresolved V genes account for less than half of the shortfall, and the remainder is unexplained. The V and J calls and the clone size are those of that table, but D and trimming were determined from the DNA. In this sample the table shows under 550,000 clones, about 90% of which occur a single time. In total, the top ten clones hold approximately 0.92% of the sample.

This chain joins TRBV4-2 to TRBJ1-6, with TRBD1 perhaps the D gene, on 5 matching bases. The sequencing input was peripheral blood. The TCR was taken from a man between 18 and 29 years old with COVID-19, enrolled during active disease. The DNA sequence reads TGTGCCAGCAGCCAGGAGGGGCGCGATAATTCACCCCTCCACTTT. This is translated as CASSQEGRDNSPLHF.